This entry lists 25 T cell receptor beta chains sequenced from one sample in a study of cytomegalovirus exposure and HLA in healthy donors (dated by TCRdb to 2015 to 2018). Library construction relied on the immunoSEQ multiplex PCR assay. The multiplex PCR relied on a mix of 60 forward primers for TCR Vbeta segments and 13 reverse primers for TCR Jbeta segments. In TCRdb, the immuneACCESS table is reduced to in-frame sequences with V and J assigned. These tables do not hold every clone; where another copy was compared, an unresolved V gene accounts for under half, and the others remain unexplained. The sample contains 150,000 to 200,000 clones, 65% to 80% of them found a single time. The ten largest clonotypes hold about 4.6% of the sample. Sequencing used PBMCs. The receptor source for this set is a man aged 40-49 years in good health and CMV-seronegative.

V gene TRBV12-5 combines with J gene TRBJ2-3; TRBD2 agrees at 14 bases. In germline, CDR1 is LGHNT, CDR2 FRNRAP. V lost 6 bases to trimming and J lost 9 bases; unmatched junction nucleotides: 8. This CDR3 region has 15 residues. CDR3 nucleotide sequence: TGTGCTAGTGGACCGACTAGCGGGGGGGCGGGAACGCAGTATTTT. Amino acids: CASGPTSGGAGTQYF.

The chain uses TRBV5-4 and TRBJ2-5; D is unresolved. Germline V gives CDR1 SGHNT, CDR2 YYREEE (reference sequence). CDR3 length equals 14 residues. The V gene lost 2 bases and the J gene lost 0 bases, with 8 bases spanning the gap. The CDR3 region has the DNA TGTGCCAGCAGCTTATTGTCTAACCAAGAGACCCAGTACTTC. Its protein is CASSLLSNQETQYF.

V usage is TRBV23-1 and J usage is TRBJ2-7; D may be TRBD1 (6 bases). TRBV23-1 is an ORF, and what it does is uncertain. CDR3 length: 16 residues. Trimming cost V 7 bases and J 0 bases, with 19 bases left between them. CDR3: CASTRTWGQSSYEQYF. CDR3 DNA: TGCGCCAGCACCCGGACTTGGGGGCAGAGCTCCTACGAGCAGTACTTC.

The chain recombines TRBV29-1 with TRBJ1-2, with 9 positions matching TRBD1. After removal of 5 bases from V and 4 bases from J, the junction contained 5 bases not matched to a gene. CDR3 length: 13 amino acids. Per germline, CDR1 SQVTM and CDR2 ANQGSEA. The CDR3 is CSVWTGESYGYTF. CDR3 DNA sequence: TGCAGCGTTTGGACAGGGGAAAGCTATGGCTACACCTTC.

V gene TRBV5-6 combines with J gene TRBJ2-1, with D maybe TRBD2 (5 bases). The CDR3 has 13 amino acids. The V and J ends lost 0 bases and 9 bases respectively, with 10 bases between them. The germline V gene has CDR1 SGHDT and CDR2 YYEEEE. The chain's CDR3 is CASSLGHAGEQFF. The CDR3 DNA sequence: TGTGCCAGCAGCTTGGGGCATGCGGGTGAGCAGTTCTTC.

The CDR3 nucleotides are TGCGCCAGCAGCTCGGTAGGACAGGACTATGGCTACACCTTC. Translating it yields CASSSVGQDYGYTF. The chain joins TRBV5-1 to TRBJ1-2, with TRBD1 matching 7 bases. The CDR3 has 14 residues. Unmatched junction bases numbered 5, after V lost 3 bases and J lost 3 bases. Germline V lookup: CDR1 SGHRS, CDR2 YFSETQ.

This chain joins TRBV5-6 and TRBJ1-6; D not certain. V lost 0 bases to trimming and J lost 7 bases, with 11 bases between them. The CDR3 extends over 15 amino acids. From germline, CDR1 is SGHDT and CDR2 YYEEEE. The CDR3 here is CASSLARLGNSPLHF. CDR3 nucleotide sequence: TGTGCCAGCAGCTTGGCCAGGTTGGGCAATTCACCCCTCCACTTT.

CDR3 residues: CASSPGRWEQYF. The CDR3 DNA is TGTGCCAGCAGTCCGGGGAGATGGGAGCAGTACTTC. The V gene is TRBV6-5, the J gene TRBJ2-7; a weak D match, TRBD2 (5 bases). Trimming cost V 5 bases and J 7 bases, with 12 bases left between them. Germline V CDR1 and CDR2: MNHEY, SVGAGI. There are 12 residues in the CDR3.

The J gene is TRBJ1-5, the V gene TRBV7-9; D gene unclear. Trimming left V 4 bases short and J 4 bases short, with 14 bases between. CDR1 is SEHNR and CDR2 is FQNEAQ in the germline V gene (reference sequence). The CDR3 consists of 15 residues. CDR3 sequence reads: CASSSTQEANQPQHF. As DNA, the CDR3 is TGTGCCAGCAGCTCAACTCAGGAGGCGAATCAGCCCCAGCATTTT.

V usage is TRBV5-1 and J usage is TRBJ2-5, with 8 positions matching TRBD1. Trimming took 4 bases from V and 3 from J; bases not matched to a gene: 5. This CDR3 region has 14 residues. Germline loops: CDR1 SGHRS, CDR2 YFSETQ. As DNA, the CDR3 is TGCGCCAGCAGCCTAGGGACAGGAAAAGAGACCCAGTACTTC. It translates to CASSLGTGKETQYF.

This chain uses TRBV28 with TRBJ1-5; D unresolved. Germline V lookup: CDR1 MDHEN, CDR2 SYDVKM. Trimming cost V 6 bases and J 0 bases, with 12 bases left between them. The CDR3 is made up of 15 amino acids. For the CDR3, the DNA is TGTGCCAGCAGCCCTAGTGATAATAGCAATCAGCCCCAGCATTTT. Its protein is CASSPSDNSNQPQHF.

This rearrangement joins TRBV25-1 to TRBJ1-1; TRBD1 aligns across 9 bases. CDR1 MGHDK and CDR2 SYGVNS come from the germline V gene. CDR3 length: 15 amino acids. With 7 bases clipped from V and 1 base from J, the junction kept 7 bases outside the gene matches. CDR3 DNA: TGTGCCAGCACCCGGACAGGGGTGGCGAACACTGAAGCTTTCTTT. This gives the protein CASTRTGVANTEAFF.

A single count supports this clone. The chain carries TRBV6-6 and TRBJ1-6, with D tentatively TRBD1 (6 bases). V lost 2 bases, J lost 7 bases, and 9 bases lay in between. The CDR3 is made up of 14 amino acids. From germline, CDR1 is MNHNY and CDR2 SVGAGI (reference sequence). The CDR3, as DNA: TGTGCCAGCAGTTACGCCGACAGGAATTCACCCCTCCACTTT. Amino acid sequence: CASSYADRNSPLHF.

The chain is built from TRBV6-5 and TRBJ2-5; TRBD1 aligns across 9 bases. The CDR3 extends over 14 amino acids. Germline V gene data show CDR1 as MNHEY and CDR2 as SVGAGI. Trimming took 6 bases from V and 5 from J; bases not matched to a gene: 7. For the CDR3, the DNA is TGTGCCAGCAGACGGACAGGGGCTGGGGAGACCCAGTACTTC. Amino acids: CASRRTGAGETQYF.

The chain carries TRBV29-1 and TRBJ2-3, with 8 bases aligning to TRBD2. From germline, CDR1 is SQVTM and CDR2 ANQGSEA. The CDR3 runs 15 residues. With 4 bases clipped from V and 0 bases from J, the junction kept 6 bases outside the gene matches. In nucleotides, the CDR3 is TGCAGCGTTGCCCAACTAGCGGTTAGCACAGATACGCAGTATTTT. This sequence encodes CSVAQLAVSTDTQYF.

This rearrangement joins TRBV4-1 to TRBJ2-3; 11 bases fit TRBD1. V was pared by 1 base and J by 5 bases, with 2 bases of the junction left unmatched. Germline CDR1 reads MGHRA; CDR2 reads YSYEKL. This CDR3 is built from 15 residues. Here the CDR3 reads CASSQADRGLDTQYF. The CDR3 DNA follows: TGCGCCAGCAGCCAAGCGGACAGGGGGCTAGATACGCAGTATTTT.

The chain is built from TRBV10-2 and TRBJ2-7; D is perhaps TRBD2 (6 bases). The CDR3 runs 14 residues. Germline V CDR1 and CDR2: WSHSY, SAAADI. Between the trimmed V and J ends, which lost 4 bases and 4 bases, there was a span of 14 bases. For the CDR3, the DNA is TGCGCCAGCAGTGGTAGCAGGGACTGGTACGAGCAGTACTTC. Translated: CASSGSRDWYEQYF.

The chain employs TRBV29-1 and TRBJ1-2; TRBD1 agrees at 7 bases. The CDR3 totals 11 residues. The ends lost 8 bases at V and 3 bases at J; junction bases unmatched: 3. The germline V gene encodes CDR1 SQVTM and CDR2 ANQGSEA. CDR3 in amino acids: CSLGQDYGYTF. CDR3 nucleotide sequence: TGCAGCCTAGGACAGGACTATGGCTACACCTTC.

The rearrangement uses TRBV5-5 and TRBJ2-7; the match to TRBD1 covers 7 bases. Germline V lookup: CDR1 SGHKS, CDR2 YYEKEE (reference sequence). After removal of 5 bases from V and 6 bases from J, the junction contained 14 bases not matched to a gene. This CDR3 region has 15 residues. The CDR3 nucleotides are TGTGCCAGCAGGCCTTTCTCAGGGGGTACCGTCGAGCAGTACTTC. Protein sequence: CASRPFSGGTVEQYF.

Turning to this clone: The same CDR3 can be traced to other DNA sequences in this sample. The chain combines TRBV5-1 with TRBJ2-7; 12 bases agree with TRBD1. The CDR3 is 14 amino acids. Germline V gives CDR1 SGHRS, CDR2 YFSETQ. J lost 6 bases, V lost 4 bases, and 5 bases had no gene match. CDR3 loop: CASSTGTGGVEQYF. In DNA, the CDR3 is TGCGCCAGCAGCACCGGGACAGGGGGCGTCGAGCAGTACTTC.

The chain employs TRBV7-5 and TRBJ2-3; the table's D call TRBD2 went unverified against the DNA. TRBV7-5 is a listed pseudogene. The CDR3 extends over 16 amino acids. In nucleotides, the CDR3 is TGTGCCAGAAGCTCCACACTAGCGGGGGTCACAGATACGCAGTATTTT. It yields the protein CARSSTLAGVTDTQYF.

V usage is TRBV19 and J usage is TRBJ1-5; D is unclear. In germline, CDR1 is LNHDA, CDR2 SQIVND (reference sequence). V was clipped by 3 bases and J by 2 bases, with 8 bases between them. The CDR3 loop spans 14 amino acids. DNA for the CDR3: TGTGCCAGTAGTATGAGGTGGGGCAATCAGCCCCAGCATTTT. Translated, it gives CASSMRWGNQPQHF.

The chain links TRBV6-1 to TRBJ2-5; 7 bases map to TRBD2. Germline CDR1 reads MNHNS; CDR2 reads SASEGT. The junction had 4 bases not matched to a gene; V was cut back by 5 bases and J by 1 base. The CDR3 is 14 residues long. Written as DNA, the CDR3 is TGTGCCAGCAGTCGGGGAGGGACCCAAGAGACCCAGTACTTC. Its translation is CASSRGGTQETQYF.

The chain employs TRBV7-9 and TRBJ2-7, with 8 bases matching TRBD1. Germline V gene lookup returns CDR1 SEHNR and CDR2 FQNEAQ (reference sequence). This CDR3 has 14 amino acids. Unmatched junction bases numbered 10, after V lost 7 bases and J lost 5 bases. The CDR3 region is CASTKDRGGHEQYF. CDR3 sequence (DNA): TGTGCCAGCACCAAAGACAGGGGTGGGCACGAGCAGTACTTC.

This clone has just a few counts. DNA for the CDR3: TGTGCCAGCAGCATAGGGACTAGCGGGGGGATACAAGAGACCCAGTACTTC. Protein: CASSIGTSGGIQETQYF. The chain uses TRBV9 and TRBJ2-5; 15 nucleotides align to TRBD2. The CDR3 is 17 residues long. The germline gives CDR1 SGDLS, CDR2 YYNGEE. The trim removed 4 bases at V and 2 bases at J, leaving 6 bases unmatched.